The 17 T cell receptor beta chains reported below all come from one sample, sequenced in a study of regulatory T cells in long-lasting Graves disease. According to the study, TCR beta libraries were built with iRepertoire HTBI primers and CDR3-region Arm-PCR. TCRdb ran MiXCR on the multiplex PCR reads and lists one entry per CDR3 protein. The sample includes around 480,000 distinct CDR3 sequences, about 16% of them seen just once. Time point described: newly diagnosed GD, antithyroid drugs for less than 3 months. There was RNA extracted from PBMCs, and the TCR library was made from it. These data are also associated with another study on T cells in Graves' hyperthyroidism and ophthalmopathy.

Source: peripheral blood mononuclear cells (PBMCs), taken at new diagnosis, from a patient treated with antithyroid drugs. These receptors were collected from a woman aged 35-60 years with Graves disease.

This clonotype was seen ten or more times. Here the CDR3 reads CASSFKGDEQFF. For the CDR3, the DNA is TGTGCCAGCAGCTTCAAGGGCGATGAGCAGTTCTTC. V and J are TRBV7-2 and TRBJ2-1; D is unresolved. CDR3 length: 12 residues. Between the trimmed V and J ends, which lost 3 bases and 8 bases, there was a span of 8 bases. Germline V lookup: CDR1 SGHTA, CDR2 FQGNSA. Filled out from reference TRBV7-2 and TRBJ2-1, the complete variable domain reads GAGVSQSPSNKVTEKGKDVELRCDPISGHTALYWYRQSLGQGLEFLIYFQGNSAPDKSGLPSDRFSAERTGGSVSTLTIQRTQQEDSAVYLCASSFKGDEQFFGPGTRLTVL.

This clonotype was observed at least ten times. The chain is built from TRBV3-1 and TRBJ2-5; TRBD1 matches 7 bases. Germline CDR1 is LGHDT and CDR2 is YNNKEL (reference sequence). The CDR3 is 14 residues long. V lost 5 bases and J lost 3; bases outside the gene matches: 6. Here the CDR3 reads CASSARQGKETQYF. In DNA, the CDR3 is TGTGCCAGCAGCGCAAGACAGGGCAAAGAGACCCAGTACTTC.

This clonotype was observed a few times. The chain uses TRBV18 and TRBJ2-1; D not certain. V was clipped by 2 bases and J by 4 bases, with 12 bases between them. The CDR3 is 15 residues long. Germline CDR1 is KGHSH and CDR2 is LQKENI. Written as DNA, the CDR3 is TGTGCCAGCTCACCAATCCAAAAAGCGTACAATGAGCAGTTCTTC. Translating gives CASSPIQKAYNEQFF. The variable domain in full, completed from reference TRBV18 and TRBJ2-1, reads NAGVMQNPRHLVRRRGQEARLRCSPMKGHSHVYWYRQLPEEGLKFMVYLQKENIIDESGMPKERFSAEFPKEGPSILRIQQVVRGDSAAYFCASSPIQKAYNEQFFGPGTRLTVL.

This clonotype was detected a few times. V usage is TRBV12-3 or TRBV12-4 and J usage is TRBJ2-1; D ambiguous. This CDR3 contains 13 residues. Trimming removed 5 bases from V and 8 bases from J, with 13 bases in between. CDR3 amino acids: CASSPHPYDEQFF. The CDR3 DNA is TGTGCCAGCAGTCCCCACCCTTATGATGAGCAGTTCTTC.

The V gene is TRBV2, the J gene TRBJ1-5; the D gene is possibly TRBD1 (5 bases). V was trimmed by 6 bases and J by 4 bases, leaving 13 bases between them. The CDR3 spans 14 residues. In germline, CDR1 is SNHLY, CDR2 FYNNEI. CDR3 nucleotide sequence: TGTGCCAGCAGGACTGGAGAGGGGAATCAGCCCCAGCATTTT. Its protein product is CASRTGEGNQPQHF.

This clonotype was seen a handful of times. A junction boundary mismatches the germline segment, possibly from a read error. The gene calls are TRBV11-2 and TRBJ2-5; 10 bases map to TRBD2. Germline CDR1 SGHAT, CDR2 FQNNGV. This CDR3 has 17 residues. For the CDR3, the DNA is TGCGCCAGCAGCCAGATTCTAGCGGGGGTTTTCGTAGAGACCCAGTACTTC. Protein product: CASSQILAGVFVETQYF.

This clonotype was observed once. A much larger clone is a single base away; this may be a read error. The chain combines TRBV30 with TRBJ1-5; 8 bases line up with TRBD1. Germline lookup yields CDR1 GTSNPN and CDR2 SVGIG (reference sequence). The CDR3 contains 14 residues. In DNA, the CDR3 is TGTGCCCGGAGTGTGGGACAGGGCAATCAGCCCCAGCATTTT. It codes for CARSVGQGNQPQHF.

The chain combines TRBV2 with TRBJ1-6; no clear D gene. The CDR3 spans 13 residues. Germline V lookup: CDR1 SNHLY, CDR2 FYNNEI. Between the trimmed V and J ends, which lost 4 bases and 7 bases, there was a span of 8 bases. The CDR3 DNA follows: TGTGCCAGCAGTGTGTTCGCAAATTCACCCCTCCACTTT. Encoded protein: CASSVFANSPLHF. The full variable domain, in which reference TRBV2 and TRBJ1-6 provide the parts outside the CDR3, is EPEVTQTPSHQVTQMGQEVILRCVPISNHLYFYWYRQILGQKVEFLVSFYNNEISEKSEIFDDQFSVERPDGSNFTLKIRSTKLEDSAMYFCASSVFANSPLHFGNGTRLTVT.

This clonotype was recorded many times. The chain is built from TRBV7-3 and TRBJ2-1; the D gene is possibly TRBD2 (6 bases). Per the germline V gene, CDR1 is SGHTA and CDR2 is FQGTGA. Trimming left V 3 bases short and J 8 bases short, with 11 bases between. The CDR3 has 13 amino acids. The CDR3 loop reads CASSLGPGDEQFF. DNA of the CDR3: TGTGCCAGCAGCTTGGGTCCGGGGGATGAGCAGTTCTTC.

This clonotype turned up a few times. The gene calls are TRBV5-1 and TRBJ1-2; D not certain. The germline V gene has CDR1 SGHRS and CDR2 YFSETQ. V shed 1 base and J shed 4 bases, with 8 bases lying between them. There are 13 residues in the CDR3. In nucleotides, the CDR3 is TGCGCCAGCAGCTTGCATACAACCTATGGCTACACCTTC. This encodes CASSLHTTYGYTF.

This clonotype was observed many times. The chain has TRBV4-1 and TRBJ1-3; D gene uncertain. CDR1 and CDR2 from the germline V gene are MGHRA and YSYEKL. The V end was cut by 4 bases, the J end by 3 bases, with 16 bases between. The CDR3 length is 16 residues. Here the CDR3 reads CASSPHGSTYGNTIYF. CDR3 coding DNA: TGCGCCAGCAGCCCTCATGGAAGTACCTATGGAAACACCATATATTTT.

This clonotype has more than one count but fewer than ten. This chain uses TRBV11-2 with TRBJ2-7, with TRBD1 identical over 10 bases. V gave up 3 bases and J gave up 4 bases; unmatched junction bases: 9. The CDR3 sequence is 16 residues long. Germline V gives CDR1 SGHAT, CDR2 FQNNGV. The DNA for the CDR3 is TGTGCCAGCAGCTTTTTGACAGGGGGCGCGTTATACGAGCAGTACTTC. This sequence encodes CASSFLTGGALYEQYF.

This clonotype was found many times. This sequence joins TRBV2 and TRBJ1-5; TRBD1 aligns across 9 bases. J gave up 4 bases and V 4 bases, and 5 bases lay outside the gene matches. The length of the CDR3 is 15 residues. Germline values: CDR1 SNHLY, CDR2 FYNNEI. Here the CDR3 reads CASSAWGQGNQPQHF. Written as DNA, the CDR3 is TGTGCCAGCAGTGCGTGGGGACAGGGTAATCAGCCCCAGCATTTT.

This clonotype was counted a few times. This rearrangement joins TRBV20-1 to TRBJ1-1; D not resolved. This CDR3 spans 14 amino acids. Germline loops: CDR1 DFQATT, CDR2 SNEGSKA (reference sequence). Trimming stripped 0 bases from V and 0 bases from J, with 8 bases between. The CDR3 DNA is TGCAGTGCTAGAGATAGCCAGATGAACACTGAAGCTTTCTTT. Protein product: CSARDSQMNTEAFF.

In its sample, this clonotype was seen many times. CDR3 sequence: CAWSGASGGGEQYF. DNA of the CDR3: TGTGCCTGGAGTGGAGCTAGCGGGGGGGGCGAGCAGTACTTC. V is TRBV30 and J is TRBJ2-7, with TRBD2 matching over 12 bases. The trim removed 1 base at V and 6 bases at J, leaving 4 bases unmatched. The V gene's germline CDR1 is GTSNPN and CDR2 SVGIG (reference sequence). The CDR3 length is 14 residues.

This clonotype was seen a few times. The chain is built from TRBV27 and TRBJ1-5; no definite D call. Germline lookup yields CDR1 MNHEY and CDR2 SMNVEV (reference sequence). V was trimmed by 8 bases and J by 3 bases, leaving 5 bases between them. The CDR3 extends over 11 amino acids. CDR3 coding DNA: TGTGCCAGCGGCTCCAATCAGCCCCAGCATTTT. It translates to CASGSNQPQHF.

On this clonotype: A clone one base away is much larger, so this may be a read error. The V call is TRBV2, the J call TRBJ1-2; 9 nucleotides align to TRBD1. Germline loops: CDR1 SNHLY, CDR2 FYNNEI. The CDR3 length is 13 residues. This CDR3 reads CASNGQGFFGYAF. The CDR3 nucleotides are TGTGCCAGCAACGGACAGGGGTTCTTTGGCTACGCCTTC.